The 4 T cell receptor beta chains in this list originate from one sample, sequenced in a study of T cells in Graves' hyperthyroidism and ophthalmopathy. Using RNA transcripts as the source, TCR beta CDR3 regions were amplified. HTBI primers were used for first-round RT-PCR of the TCR CDR3. TCRdb recomputed calls from the multiplex PCR reads with MiXCR, one row per CDR3 protein. The sample yields under 600,000 distinct CDR3 sequences, 15% to 20% seen once. The sample consisted of blood. The source is a woman in her thirties or forties with Graves' ophthalmopathy.

This clonotype has just one count. This sequence joins TRBV30 and TRBJ2-2, with D perhaps matching TRBD1 (5 bases). Germline values: CDR1 GTSNPN, CDR2 SVGIG (reference sequence). There are 14 residues in the CDR3. The ends were cut back, 4 bases at V and 5 bases at J, with 14 bases in the middle. The CDR3 region has the DNA TGTGCCTGGAATACAGGTGGTCCGACCGGGGAGCTGTTTTTT. Protein: CAWNTGGPTGELFF.

This clonotype was observed many times. This chain links TRBV28 with TRBJ2-7; D is perhaps TRBD1 (5 bases). The CDR3 contains 14 residues. Looked up from germline, CDR1 is MDHEN and CDR2 is SYDVKM. V gave up 6 bases and J gave up 0 bases, with 12 bases separating them. DNA for the CDR3: TGTGCCAGCAGACAAACAGGCAGCTCCTACGAGCAGTACTTC. Its protein product is CASRQTGSSYEQYF.

A few counts support this clonotype. V is TRBV6-1 and J is TRBJ2-3; TRBD1 aligns across 9 bases. This CDR3 spans 15 amino acids. Germline values: CDR1 MNHNS, CDR2 SASEGT. V lost 1 base, J lost 2 bases, and 1 base stayed unmatched. CDR3 protein: CASSEVQGATDTQYF. The CDR3 coding sequence is TGTGCCAGCAGTGAAGTACAGGGGGCCACAGATACGCAGTATTTT.

This clonotype came up many times. DNA for the CDR3: TGTGCCAGCAGTAGTCCCGGGACAGGGAGGACTGAAGCTTTCTTT. It yields the protein CASSSPGTGRTEAFF. The V call is TRBV2, the J call TRBJ1-1; TRBD1 aligns across 9 bases. CDR3 size: 15 residues. Germline lookup yields CDR1 SNHLY and CDR2 FYNNEI. The J segment lost 5 bases and the V segment lost 5 bases, leaving 9 bases of the junction unmatched.